The 7 T cell receptor beta chains below come from one sample, sequenced in a study of T cell repertoires in cytomegalovirus infection. No antigen is known for these receptors. A single record per CDR3 protein comes from TCRdb applying MiXCR to the reads. Of approximately 280,000 distinct CDR3 sequences in the sample, around 20% are singletons; the top ten hold approximately 19%. The sequencing used cultured PBMCs, collected from culture after CMV antigen stimulation. These receptors all stem from a human donor in good health (CMV status not recorded). Some clones in this sample may be carry-over from other donors' samples.

This clonotype was seen more than once but under ten times. The rearrangement joins TRBV6-2 or TRBV6-3 to TRBJ1-2; D not resolved. The germline V gene encodes CDR1 MNHEY and CDR2 SVGEGT. CDR3 size: 15 residues. Trimming took 5 bases from V and 2 from J, leaving 15 bases between them. The CDR3 nucleotides read TGTGCCAGCAGTGTGGACCTCCGAGGGAACTATGGCTACACCTTC. Translation gives CASSVDLRGNYGYTF.

The CDR3 sequence is CASSALAGNEAFF. CDR3 coding DNA: TGTGCCAGCAGCGCATTGGCGGGGAATGAAGCTTTCTTT. The rearrangement joins TRBV7-2 to TRBJ1-1; D gene ambiguous. The V and J ends lost 5 bases and 7 bases respectively, with 14 bases between them. The V gene's germline CDR1 is SGHTA and CDR2 FQGNSA. The CDR3 is made up of 13 amino acids.

This clonotype was seen a few times. The rearrangement uses TRBV14 and TRBJ1-3; TRBD1 is a possible D gene (5 bases). Germline values: CDR1 SGHDN, CDR2 FVKESK. V dropped 0 bases and J dropped 1 base, with 10 bases sitting between them. This CDR3 comprises 16 residues. The CDR3 DNA follows: TGTGCCAGCAGCCAAGATGGGGGAGGATCTGGAAACACCATATATTTT. It translates to CASSQDGGGSGNTIYF. The full variable domain, its missing parts supplied by reference TRBV14 and TRBJ1-3, is EAGVTQFPSHSVIEKGQTVTLRCDPISGHDNLYWYRRVMGKEIKFLLHFVKESKQDESGMPNNRFLAERTGGTYSTLKVQPAELEDSGVYFCASSQDGGGSGNTIYFGEGSWLTVV.

This clonotype has a handful of counts. The rearrangement uses TRBV12-3 or TRBV12-4 and TRBJ2-2; D gene uncertain. CDR3 length: 15 residues. The CDR3 bases are TGTGCGTCGACCGCTGTTCTCGCGAACACCGGGGAGCTGTTTTTT. Residues: CASTAVLANTGELFF.

This clonotype appeared a few times. The chain employs TRBV6-5 and TRBJ1-1, with D unclear. The CDR3 sequence is 15 residues long. Germline loops: CDR1 MNHEY, CDR2 SVGAGI. Trimming shortened V by 0 bases and J by 4 bases, and 12 bases separated the two germline ends. This CDR3 reads CASSYSIPGGTEAFF. The CDR3, as DNA: TGTGCCAGCAGTTACTCGATTCCGGGCGGCACTGAAGCTTTCTTT.

The chain uses TRBV19 and TRBJ1-2; D is possibly TRBD1 (5 bases). V was shortened by 5 bases and J by 8 bases, with 15 bases between the two germline ends. CDR3 length equals 13 residues. The germline V gene has CDR1 LNHDA and CDR2 SQIVND (reference sequence). The CDR3 protein is CASSPAVGVGYTF. The CDR3 DNA follows: TGTGCCAGTAGTCCCGCCGTGGGGGTCGGCTACACCTTC.

This clonotype appeared a few times. This chain joins TRBV6-1 and TRBJ2-4; D perhaps matches TRBD2 (6 bases). CDR3 length: 11 amino acids. Germline CDR1 and CDR2: MNHNS and SASEGT. Between the trimmed V and J ends, which lost 7 bases and 9 bases, there was a span of 10 bases. For the CDR3, the DNA is TGTGCCAGCACCTCGGGAGTCATTCAGTACTTC. Translated, it gives CASTSGVIQYF.